This note documents a single T cell receptor beta chain sequence. Its antigen is still unknown. The data stem from a study of OX40 agonist ivuxolimab in advanced cancers. The overall study: Melanoma, hepatocellular carcinoma, head and neck or renal cell cancer occurred in dose-escalation patients. Partial responses were achieved by three patients, of whom one had hepatocellular carcinoma and two had cutaneous melanoma.

TCRdb keeps only in-frame clones here, not all; method: immunoSEQ multiplex PCR. Among roughly 91,000 clones listed, about 87% were seen once. Study-level results: Expanded clones were, on average, more numerous in CD8+ T cells than in CD4+. It was not determined which antigens were specifically recognized by the peripheral T cells that had undergone clonal expansion.

The CDR3 covers 17 residues. V was pared by 3 bases and J by 0 bases, with 14 bases between. The germline gives CDR1 SGHVS, CDR2 FNYEAQ. The chain carries TRBV7-6 and TRBJ1-4; tentative D call: TRBD1 (6 bases). The sequence was obtained from an adult with an advanced solid tumor such as melanoma, head and neck, liver or kidney cancer. The sample here was CD4+ or CD8+ T cells sorted from blood, taken in a trial of the OX40 agonist ivuxolimab. CDR3: CASSFSTQGSTNEKLFF. The CDR3 coding sequence is TGTGCCAGCAGCTTCTCTACACAGGGCTCAACTAATGAAAAACTGTTTTTT.